The 9 T cell receptor beta chains reported below all come from one sample, sequenced in a study of blood T cell repertoires in COVID-19. Method: immunoSEQ multiplex PCR; TCRdb's copy keeps in-frame clones and lacks some. The profile shows about 210,000 clones, 89% of them singletons. Sequencing used peripheral blood. The receptors stem from a woman in her thirties or forties with acute or convalescent COVID-19.

The chain carries TRBV11-1 and TRBJ2-7, with 7 bases identical to TRBD2. The CDR3 contains 13 residues. J gave up 5 bases and V 3 bases, and 4 bases lay outside the gene matches. The V gene's germline CDR1 is SGHAT and CDR2 FQDESV (reference sequence). The CDR3, as DNA: TGTGCCAGCAGCTTGGGAGGGTTCAACGAGCAGTACGTC. Encoded protein: CASSLGGFNEQYV.

A single count supports this clone. V gene TRBV11-3 combines with J gene TRBJ2-5; the D gene is possibly TRBD1 (6 bases). CDR1 and CDR2 (germline): SGHNT, YENEEA. Trimming stripped 6 bases from V and 1 base from J, with 12 bases between. This CDR3 is built from 14 residues. The CDR3, as DNA: TGTGCCAGCAGTCGTAGGGGGTTCCAAGAGACCCAGTACTTC. Translated, it gives CASSRRGFQETQYF.

V gene TRBV7-9 combines with J gene TRBJ1-2; TRBD1 aligns across 8 bases. There are 13 residues in the CDR3. The ends lost 4 bases at V and 5 bases at J; junction bases unmatched: 3. Per germline, CDR1 SEHNR and CDR2 FQNEAQ (reference sequence). CDR3 sequence: CASSSGQGYGYTF. Here the CDR3 DNA reads TGTGCCAGCAGCTCCGGACAGGGTTATGGCTACACCTTC.

The rearrangement links TRBV19 to TRBJ1-1; 8 bases agree with TRBD1. The junction had 8 bases not matched to a gene; V was cut back by 0 bases and J by 5 bases. CDR1 is LNHDA, CDR2 SQIVND, per germline (reference sequence). The CDR3 has 16 residues. CDR3 residues: CASSIEPPGGLTEAFF. The CDR3 DNA is TGTGCCAGTAGTATAGAGCCCCCAGGGGGCTTGACTGAAGCTTTCTTT.

The rearrangement joins TRBV2 to TRBJ2-1, with 10 bases matching TRBD2. The CDR3 loop spans 14 amino acids. Germline CDR1 is SNHLY and CDR2 is FYNNEI. The V gene end was trimmed by 10 bases and the J gene end by 5 bases; junction bases not matched to a gene: 8. The CDR3 nucleotides are TGTGCCACCCGCCAAGCGGGGGGGCACAATGAGCAGTTCTTC. As protein: CATRQAGGHNEQFF.

V is TRBV29-1 and J is TRBJ2-5, with 7 positions matching TRBD2. V lost 4 bases and J lost 5; bases outside the gene matches: 16. The CDR3 runs 16 residues. Germline CDR1 is SQVTM and CDR2 is ANQGSEA. Here the CDR3 reads CSVGGTGGNYPETQYF. CDR3 nucleotide sequence: TGCAGCGTTGGGGGGACCGGGGGGAACTATCCGGAGACCCAGTACTTC.

The V gene is TRBV2, the J gene TRBJ1-5, with 8 positions matching TRBD1. Germline V CDR1 and CDR2: SNHLY, FYNNEI. The CDR3 has 16 amino acids. V lost 6 bases and J lost 5; bases outside the gene matches: 12. Here the CDR3 DNA reads TGTGCCAGCAGAAGCCCGGCGCAGGGGGCGGATCAGCCCCAGCATTTT. It specifies CASRSPAQGADQPQHF.

This rearrangement joins TRBV5-1 to TRBJ2-2; 13 positions match TRBD2. CDR1 is SGHRS, CDR2 YFSETQ, per germline. The trim removed 4 bases at V and 2 bases at J, leaving 8 bases unmatched. The CDR3 covers 18 residues. CDR3 sequence: CASSAGLAGATNTGELFF. CDR3 in DNA: TGCGCCAGCAGCGCAGGACTAGCGGGGGCCACAAACACCGGGGAGCTGTTTTTT.

This chain connects TRBV2 to TRBJ2-5; 9 positions agree with TRBD1. CDR1 is SNHLY, CDR2 FYNNEI, per germline. V gave up 7 bases and J gave up 5 bases; unmatched junction bases: 8. The CDR3 covers 14 residues. DNA for the CDR3: TGTGCCAGCATCGGAAGACAGGGGGGGGAGACCCAGTACTTC. It translates to CASIGRQGGETQYF. Variable domain in full (rest from reference TRBV2 and TRBJ2-5): EPEVTQTPSHQVTQMGQEVILRCVPISNHLYFYWYRQILGQKVEFLVSFYNNEISEKSEIFDDQFSVERPDGSNFTLKIRSTKLEDSAMYFCASIGRQGGETQYFGPGTRLLVL.